A selection of T cell receptor beta chains follows, all from one sample in a study of OX40 agonist ivuxolimab in advanced cancers. The repertoire was sequenced with immunoSEQ multiplex PCR; TCRdb's copy has only in-frame clones and lacks some. This table holds 50,000 to 60,000 clones, 89% found once. The sequences come from CD4+ or CD8+ T cells sorted from blood, collected in a trial of the OX40 agonist ivuxolimab. These receptors all stem from an adult with an advanced solid tumor such as melanoma, head and neck, liver or kidney cancer. Each CDR3 is given without its conserved first and last residue. A D gene is named only where the DNA matches it firmly.

CDR3 protein,V gene,D gene
ASRPRGGETQY,TRBV2,TRBD2
ASRAGTGNTGELF,TRBV7-9,TRBD1
ASQGGSTGELF,TRBV18,.
ASSQDPRTGQETQY,TRBV4-3,TRBD1
ASSQGPYGYT,TRBV4-1,.
ASSSGQGVSGANVLT,TRBV27,TRBD1
ASSGQGANTIY,TRBV7-9,TRBD1
ASSLSGGETQY,TRBV27,.
ASSGTHEAF,TRBV7-9,.
ASSLGGTYEQY,TRBV11-2,.
ASSYTSGNNNEQF,TRBV5-4,TRBD2
SVHPGNTEAF,TRBV29-1,.
ASSRDYYGYT,TRBV19,.
ASSELRETQETQY,TRBV25-1,.
ATQRTEAF,TRBV6-1,.
ASSGGRAISSNQPQH,TRBV9,.
ASSLLGGSYEQY,TRBV28,.
ASSFRDTIYEQY,TRBV6-1,.
ASSLGRDLFYEQY,TRBV6-1,.
ASGPPNSRRANILT,TRBV5-6,.
ASSLVRGDGYT,TRBV27,.
ASSFGQGGQETQY,TRBV5-1,TRBD1
AISQGESAF,TRBV10-3,.
ASSPSTGGHLINEKLF,TRBV7-9,TRBD1
ASSYGGDDGYT,TRBV19,.
ASSFVGQTYEQY,TRBV27,TRBD1
ATSGPPGYSYNEQF,TRBV15,.
ASSLRGQANTEAF,TRBV7-8,TRBD1
SVEGGVYTGELF,TRBV29-1,.
SGKRYTEAF,TRBV20-1,.
ASSYSGKLF,TRBV6-6,.
ASTHWGGSASTDTQY,TRBV7-8,.
ASSSPLVAENTGELF,TRBV28,.
ASSQEGGAKNIQY,TRBV4-3,TRBD2
ATRQGSVTEAF,TRBV6-1,.
ASSQGGVGAGETQY,TRBV4-2,.
ASSLSWDPQY,TRBV7-9,.
ASTSLDTEAF,TRBV7-9,.
ASSYDDTGELF,TRBV6-5,.
ASSFRGRPTSYEQY,TRBV7-8,.
ASSFGGVDQPQH,TRBV27,.